The text below deals with one T cell receptor beta chain. Its antigen remains unidentified. This entry is derived from a study of T cell repertoires in cytomegalovirus infection. The overall study: Both CMV infection and a matching HLA type were indicated by public TCR beta signatures. Overall study results and limits: Carriage of CMV together with the relevant HLA was identifiable through cumulative public TCR beta family frequency. HLA-C-restricted CMV-specific TCR beta clonotypes prevailed in the ex vivo response.

TCRdb re-analysed the reads in MiXCR, keeping a single row per CDR3 protein. The sample shows hundreds of thousands of distinct CDR3 sequences, 35% of them seen only once. CDR1 is LNHDA and CDR2 is SQIVND in the germline V gene (reference sequence). This CDR3 contains 11 residues. The V gene lost 5 bases and the J gene lost 4 bases, with 5 bases spanning the gap. This clonotype was sampled from a human donor in good health (CMV status not recorded). Some clones in this sample may be carry-over from other donors' samples. Sequences were obtained from PBMCs. The rearrangement uses TRBV19 and TRBJ1-1; D gene uncertain. CDR3 residues: CASSERTEAFF. The CDR3 DNA reads as TGTGCCAGTAGTGAGCGCACTGAAGCTTTCTTT.